This T cell receptor beta chain derives from a study of cytomegalovirus exposure and HLA in healthy donors. Study findings and constraints: The authors later found HLA-associated TCR beta chains more clonally expanded than equally common others. TCR beta sequences reportedly predicted the HLA-A and HLA-B alleles of most subjects accurately. Being productive about 87% or about 30% of the time was typical of most TCR beta V segments in an earlier analysis. A later analysis reportedly found that, within productive TCRs, an Asian-associated ancestry cluster had fewer N-insertions than the mean observed across the approximately 670 donors.

This clone showed up just once. Its antigen remains unknown. Trimming pared 7 bases from V and 7 bases from J, leaving 23 bases between. The germline V gene encodes CDR1 SEHNR and CDR2 FQNEAQ (reference sequence). The CDR3 has 17 residues. Researchers ran the PCR with 60 Vbeta and 13 Jbeta primers. The method was immunoSEQ multiplex PCR; TCRdb's version includes in-frame clones alone and lacks a portion of them. The sample yields about 150,000 clones, more than 75% seen once. The sequenced sample was PBMCs. The chain joins TRBV7-9 to TRBJ1-6, with a tentative D call TRBD1 (5 bases). The sequence derives from a human donor in good health. CDR3: CASTPRGLQGGNSPLHF. The CDR3 DNA reads as TGTGCCAGCACCCCGCGGGGTCTGCAGGGTGGCAATTCACCCCTCCACTTT.